This entry is about one TCR beta chain. As originally analysed: Amplified reference gene primers provided the basis for estimating nucleated cell counts. Here immunoSEQ multiplex PCR was the method, and the copy in TCRdb shows in-frame clones only, minus some. The V and J calls and clone size are taken from that table; D and trimming were inferred from the DNA. The sample lists some 150,000 clones, just under 85% occurring once. The data derive from a study of blood T cell repertoires in COVID-19. Germline loops: CDR1 SQVTM, CDR2 ANQGSEA. The CDR3 extends over 12 amino acids. Deletions cut 4 bases from V and 4 bases from J, with 10 bases between.

The gene calls are TRBV29-1 and TRBJ2-5, with D uncertain. This sequence was found in a woman of 80 years or more with acute or convalescent COVID-19. The source material was peripheral blood. The CDR3 region has the DNA TGCAGCGTTGTTGAGCAGGCAGAGACCCAGTACTTC. As protein: CSVVEQAETQYF.